The clone carrying this TCR beta chain was found a few times. The sample is drawn from a study of T cells in Graves' hyperthyroidism and ophthalmopathy. Amplification of TCR beta CDR3 regions used RNA as the template. An initial round of RT-PCR targeting the TCR CDR3 relied on the HTBI primer set. TCRdb re-called the multiplex PCR reads with MiXCR, one entry per CDR3 protein. Among fewer than 900,000 distinct CDR3 sequences listed, about 16% were seen once. Germline CDR1 and CDR2: KGHSH and LQKENI. This CDR3 spans 15 amino acids. J gave up 3 bases and V 3 bases, and 7 bases lay outside the gene matches.

Sequencing was carried out using blood. The receptor was isolated from a man younger than 30 with Graves' hyperthyroidism. This chain connects TRBV18 to TRBJ2-7; TRBD2 agrees at 8 bases. The CDR3 protein is CASSPQGGLDYEQYF. As DNA, the CDR3 is TGTGCCAGCTCACCTCAAGGGGGACTAGACTACGAGCAGTACTTC.